This TCR beta chain was captured in a study of T cell responses to AZD1222 COVID-19 vaccine. Study-wide results and limits: In a largely white British group with more females than males, clonal diversity was possibly underestimated.

Remarks on this clone: What it binds is unknown.

With V trimmed by 8 bases and J by 7 bases, 12 bases remained unmatched. The germline V gene has CDR1 SGDLS and CDR2 YYNGEE. This CDR3 is built from 16 residues. The data were produced by immunoSEQ multiplex PCR, yet TCRdb's version contains in-frame clones alone and is incomplete. This sample yields 80,000 to 100,000 clones, of which 80% to 90% are seen a single time; under 8.5% belongs to the top ten. The V gene is TRBV9, the J gene TRBJ2-2; 12 bases line up with TRBD2. The sequences come from peripheral blood, collected on day 0 of AZD1222 vaccination. This clonotype was obtained from an adult in good health. CDR3 nucleotides: TGTGCCAGTAGCCCTTCGACTAGCGGGAGTAGCGGGGAGCTGTTTTTT. Encoded protein: CASSPSTSGSSGELFF.